Each of the 26 T cell receptor beta chains below was sequenced from the same sample in a study of regulatory T cells in long-lasting Graves disease. CDR3 regions were amplified by Arm-PCR using iRepertoire HTBI primers to build TCR beta libraries. TCRdb used MiXCR to reprocess the multiplex PCR reads, holding one entry per CDR3 protein. The sample has hundreds of thousands of distinct CDR3 sequences, about 13% seen once. Indicated time point: newly diagnosed GD, antithyroid drugs for less than 3 months. With RNA extracted from PBMCs as input, the TCR library was made. This same sample was also part of a study on T cells in Graves' hyperthyroidism and ophthalmopathy.

Sequencing used peripheral blood mononuclear cells (PBMCs), obtained at new diagnosis, from a patient treated with antithyroid drugs. The receptors stem from a man under 40 with Graves disease.

This clonotype turned up a few times. This chain links TRBV27 with TRBJ2-2; either TRBD1 or TRBD2 may supply D (5 bases each). The CDR3 totals 15 residues. CDR1 and CDR2 from the germline V gene are MNHEY and SMNVEV (reference sequence). With 7 bases removed from V and 5 bases from J, the gap between germline ends came to 17 bases. The CDR3 DNA sequence: TGTGCCAGCACCGGCTTGGGGGAAGGGACCGGGGAGCTGTTTTTT. It translates to CASTGLGEGTGELFF.

This clonotype was seen a handful of times. The gene calls are TRBV3-1 and TRBJ2-4, with 13 bases fitting TRBD2. The CDR3 runs to 15 residues. Looked up from germline, CDR1 is LGHDT and CDR2 is YNNKEL (reference sequence). V lost 9 bases to trimming and J lost 7 bases; unmatched junction nucleotides: 9. DNA for the CDR3: TGTGCCAGTACATTGGGACTAGCGGGACCTAACATTCAGTACTTC. As protein: CASTLGLAGPNIQYF.

This clonotype was observed at least ten times. The gene calls are TRBV24-1 and TRBJ1-1; D unclear. V shed 0 bases and J shed 10 bases, with 23 bases lying between them. Per the germline V gene, CDR1 is KGHDR and CDR2 is SFDVKD. This CDR3 has 17 amino acids. CDR3 sequence reads: CATSDLSRVDSDETAFF. For the CDR3, the DNA is TGTGCCACCAGTGATTTGAGTCGGGTAGATTCAGACGAAACAGCTTTCTTT.

This clonotype was recorded many times. The genes are TRBV11-3 and TRBJ2-1; D remains ambiguous. CDR3 length: 13 amino acids. Trimming shortened V by 5 bases and J by 7 bases, and 12 bases separated the two germline ends. The germline V gene has CDR1 SGHNT and CDR2 YENEEA. CDR3 sequence: CASSVGELNEQFF. The CDR3 DNA sequence: TGTGCCAGCAGCGTCGGCGAACTGAATGAGCAGTTCTTC.

This clonotype was found many times. The J gene is TRBJ2-3, the V gene TRBV12-3 or TRBV12-4; no firm D call. Trimming stripped 6 bases from V and 7 bases from J, with 14 bases between. The length of the CDR3 is 13 residues. The CDR3 DNA follows: TGTGCCAGCAGATCACCAGTCTTCCATACGCAGTATTTT. This encodes CASRSPVFHTQYF.

This chain joins TRBV7-8 and TRBJ2-7; D gene unclear. Germline assignment: CDR1 SGHVS and CDR2 FQNEAQ. Trimming took 3 bases from V and 3 from J, leaving 12 bases between them. CDR3 length equals 14 residues. DNA of the CDR3: TGTGCCAGCAGCTTCGGCGCCTGGGGCTACGAGCAGTACTTC. Its protein is CASSFGAWGYEQYF.

The chain is built from TRBV19 and TRBJ1-1; D gene ambiguous. The CDR3 spans 12 residues. Germline-derived CDR1 and CDR2 are LNHDA and SQIVND (reference sequence). With 8 bases removed from V and 4 bases from J, the gap between germline ends came to 11 bases. The CDR3 loop is CASASVITEAFF. The CDR3 bases are TGTGCCAGTGCCTCCGTTATCACTGAAGCTTTCTTT.

There are many counts of this clonotype. The chain employs TRBV6-6 and TRBJ2-1; the D is unclear. The V gene's germline CDR1 is MNHNY and CDR2 SVGAGI (reference sequence). This CDR3 comprises 17 residues. V dropped 0 bases and J dropped 10 bases, with 22 bases sitting between them. CDR3: CASSYSRSDLTIVEQFF. As DNA, the CDR3 is TGTGCCAGCAGTTACTCGAGATCGGACCTCACGATCGTAGAGCAGTTCTTC.

With respect to this clonotype: One junction end does not reproduce the germline sequence, and a read error may be involved. The chain has TRBV7-8 and TRBJ1-3; 8 nucleotides line up with TRBD1. The length of the CDR3 is 16 residues. Germline CDR1 SGHVS, CDR2 FQNEAQ. CDR3 DNA sequence: TGTGCCAGCAGCTTAATGCGACAGGGGACGGGAAACACCAGATATTTT. As protein: CASSLMRQGTGNTRYF. Filled out from reference TRBV7-8 and TRBJ1-3, the complete variable domain reads GAGVSQSPRYKVAKRGQDVALRCDPISGHVSLFWYQQALGQGPEFLTYFQNEAQLDKSGLPSDRFFAERPEGSVSTLKIQRTQQEDSAVYLCASSLMRQGTGNTRYFGEGSWLTVV.

The table lists this clonotype with many counts. The chain joins TRBV28 to TRBJ1-2, with a possible D match to TRBD1 (5 bases). This CDR3 comprises 13 residues. V was clipped by 5 bases and J by 6 bases, with 13 bases between them. The germline gives CDR1 MDHEN, CDR2 SYDVKM. This CDR3 reads CASSPSQGDGYTF. The CDR3, as DNA: TGTGCCAGCAGTCCCTCTCAGGGCGATGGCTACACCTTC.

This clonotype showed up many times. V gene TRBV29-1 combines with J gene TRBJ2-1; the D is unclear. The germline V gene encodes CDR1 SQVTM and CDR2 ANQGSEA. The CDR3 is 13 amino acids. V was clipped by 4 bases and J by 5 bases, with 12 bases between them. CDR3 residues: CSVVQQFHNEQFF. CDR3 sequence (DNA): TGCAGCGTTGTCCAACAGTTTCACAATGAGCAGTTCTTC.

V and J are TRBV29-1 and TRBJ2-5; 10 bases map to TRBD1. This CDR3 has 14 amino acids. CDR1 is SQVTM and CDR2 is ANQGSEA in the germline V gene. Germline trimming cut 7 bases from V and 4 bases from J; bases unmatched to any gene: 9. Here the CDR3 DNA reads TGCAGCGGCCGGGACAGGGGACGGGGAGAGACCCAGTACTTC. It translates to CSGRDRGRGETQYF.

At least ten counts were recorded for this clonotype. The chain couples TRBV18 to TRBJ2-7; 10 positions match TRBD1. J gave up 2 bases and V 3 bases, and 4 bases lay outside the gene matches. CDR1 is KGHSH, CDR2 LQKENI, per germline. CDR3 length equals 15 residues. The CDR3 sequence is CASSPPGQGTYEQYF. The DNA for the CDR3 is TGTGCCAGCTCACCTCCGGGACAGGGGACCTACGAGCAGTACTTC.

This clonotype was counted at least ten times. The CDR3 region has the DNA TGTGCCAGCAGTCCTCACGACAGGGGGGGCTATGGCTACACCTTC. Protein sequence: CASSPHDRGGYGYTF. V usage is TRBV28 and J usage is TRBJ1-2; 9 bases fit TRBD1. Per the germline V gene, CDR1 is MDHEN and CDR2 is SYDVKM. The CDR3 consists of 15 residues. V shed 5 bases, J shed 4 bases, and the junction held 8 bases outside the gene matches.

V and J are TRBV5-4 and TRBJ2-7, with 9 bases that match TRBD2. The CDR3 spans 16 residues. CDR1 is SGHNT and CDR2 is YYREEE in the germline V gene (reference sequence). J was trimmed by 5 bases and V by 4 bases; bases with no gene match: 13. DNA for the CDR3: TGTGCCAGCAGCGGGAAATTCAGCGGGAGGAAGGACGAGCAGTACTTC. Translation: CASSGKFSGRKDEQYF.

This clonotype turned up a few times. A read error likely explains this, since a far larger clone differs by one base. The rearrangement joins TRBV11-1 to TRBJ2-5; TRBD2 agrees at 7 bases. This CDR3 has 16 residues. Unmatched junction bases numbered 22, after V lost 7 bases and J lost 11 bases. The V gene's germline CDR1 is SGHAT and CDR2 FQDESV (reference sequence). For the CDR3, the DNA is TGTGCCAGCACCTCCCTTGGGCTAGCGGAGGGAGATGAGCAGTACTTC. Translating gives CASTSLGLAEGDEQYF.

In its sample, this clonotype was seen many times. The CDR3 sequence: CASSLAAGGSTEAFF. The CDR3 DNA sequence: TGTGCCAGCAGCTTAGCGGCAGGGGGCTCAACTGAAGCTTTCTTT. The genes are TRBV7-2 and TRBJ1-1, with 8 bases fitting TRBD1. The CDR3 spans 15 residues. Germline CDR1 and CDR2: SGHTA and FQGNSA. The ends lost 0 bases at V and 5 bases at J; junction bases unmatched: 5. Combining the CDR3 with reference TRBV7-2 and TRBJ1-1 gives the whole variable domain GAGVSQSPSNKVTEKGKDVELRCDPISGHTALYWYRQSLGQGLEFLIYFQGNSAPDKSGLPSDRFSAERTGGSVSTLTIQRTQQEDSAVYLCASSLAAGGSTEAFFGQGTRLTVV.

Here the CDR3 DNA reads TGCAGCGTTGATTCAGGGCTGGAGACCCAGTACTTC. It encodes CSVDSGLETQYF. The genes are TRBV29-1 and TRBJ2-5, with D perhaps TRBD1 (5 bases). This CDR3 has 12 residues. The germline CDR1 and CDR2 sequences are SQVTM and ANQGSEA. The V end lost 3 bases, the J end lost 5 bases, and 10 bases lay between the germline ends.

This clonotype has a handful of counts. The chain recombines TRBV19 with TRBJ2-1; 8 nucleotides match TRBD2. The CDR3 has 17 amino acids. Germline assignment: CDR1 LNHDA and CDR2 SQIVND (reference sequence). The junction had 11 bases not matched to a gene; V was cut back by 3 bases and J by 4 bases. For the CDR3, the DNA is TGTGCCAGTAGTATCCGCCTCTCTAGCGGGTCTTACAATGAGCAGTTCTTC. As protein: CASSIRLSSGSYNEQFF.

At least ten counts were recorded for this clonotype. The chain combines TRBV5-1 with TRBJ1-1; D remains ambiguous. CDR1 and CDR2 from the germline V gene are SGHRS and YFSETQ. The CDR3 spans 15 residues. V was pared by 0 bases and J by 0 bases, with 9 bases between. The CDR3 is CASSLVTGVNTEAFF. CDR3 nucleotide sequence: TGCGCCAGCAGCTTGGTGACGGGCGTGAACACTGAAGCTTTCTTT.

The sample holds a few counts of this clonotype. The V gene is TRBV30, the J gene TRBJ1-1, with D perhaps TRBD1 (5 bases). The CDR3 spans 13 residues. V was cut by 4 bases and J by 1 base, with 10 bases left in between. Germline CDR1 is GTSNPN and CDR2 is SVGIG (reference sequence). The CDR3 bases are TGTGCCTGGACGGGGCAGACGAACACTGAAGCTTTCTTT. Amino acids: CAWTGQTNTEAFF.

This clonotype was detected ten times or more. The V and J genes are TRBV7-2 and TRBJ1-1; D possibly corresponds to TRBD1 (6 bases). Germline V gene lookup returns CDR1 SGHTA and CDR2 FQGNSA. Trimming stripped 5 bases from V and 0 bases from J, with 10 bases between. CDR3 length: 14 residues. The DNA for the CDR3 is TGTGCCAGCAGCCCGAGACAGGTGAACACTGAAGCTTTCTTT. Residues: CASSPRQVNTEAFF.

This clonotype was picked up many times. The rearrangement joins TRBV5-5 to TRBJ2-1; D remains ambiguous. The germline CDR1 and CDR2 sequences are SGHKS and YYEKEE (reference sequence). With 4 bases removed from V and 1 base from J, the gap between germline ends came to 12 bases. The CDR3 is 15 amino acids. The CDR3 coding sequence is TGTGCCAGCAGCCCCCCCCCGCGGTCCTACAATGAGCAGTTCTTC. This sequence encodes CASSPPPRSYNEQFF.

This rearrangement joins TRBV5-1 to TRBJ1-2; TRBD1 might be the D (5 bases). V lost 4 bases and J 4 bases, leaving 14 bases between the germline ends. CDR1 and CDR2 from the germline V gene are SGHRS and YFSETQ. The CDR3 covers 14 residues. The CDR3 loop is CASSPDRGIYGYTF. Written as DNA, the CDR3 is TGCGCCAGCAGCCCGGACCGGGGGATCTATGGCTACACCTTC. The complete variable domain, with remaining parts taken from reference TRBV5-1 and TRBJ1-2, reads KAGVTQTPRYLIKTRGQQVTLSCSPISGHRSVSWYQQTPGQGLQFLFEYFSETQRNKGNFPGRFSGRQFSNSRSEMNVSTLELGDSALYLCASSPDRGIYGYTFGSGTRLTVV.

The rearrangement joins TRBV6-2 or TRBV6-3 to TRBJ1-5; D not certain. Germline CDR1 reads MNHEY; CDR2 reads SVGEGT. Trimming took off 5 bases at V and 7 bases at J, with 21 bases between the two ends. There are 16 residues in the CDR3. CDR3: CASSEYRWGANQPQHF. The CDR3 DNA reads TGTGCCAGCAGTGAATATCGGTGGGGAGCCAACCAGCCCCAGCATTTT.

This clonotype was observed at least ten times. The genes are TRBV6-1 and TRBJ2-5, with D possibly being TRBD1 (5 bases). Germline V CDR1 and CDR2: MNHNS, SASEGT. The CDR3 totals 15 residues. V shed 1 base and J shed 4 bases, with 13 bases lying between them. CDR3 nucleotide sequence: TGTGCCAGCAGTGAAGTCCCCGACAGCCGAGAGACCCAGTACTTC. Translated: CASSEVPDSRETQYF.